This is a list of T cell receptor beta chains from one sample in a study of technical replicates of blood from several donors. Repertoires were generated with immunoSEQ multiplex PCR, while TCRdb's copy carries only in-frame clones and drops some. The sample lists around 80,000 clones; over 85% were seen once. What was sequenced was T cells isolated from PBMCs. These receptors all come from a human donor in good health. CDR3s include the opening cysteine and the closing phenylalanine or tryptophan. A D gene is named only where the DNA matches it firmly. The listing skips clone size in some rows; elsewhere it reads once, few, many or a size class.

v_gene,abundance,d_gene,j_gene,CDR3nt,CDR3aa
TRBV12-2,.,.,TRBJ1-1,TGTGCAAGTCGCTTAGCGCAGGGGGATATGAACACTGAAGCTTTCTTT,CASRLAQGDMNTEAFF
TRBV4-1,.,TRBD2,TRBJ2-1,TGCGCCAGCAGCCAACCCCCGGGTGCGGGAGTTGGCAATGAGCAGTTCTTC,CASSQPPGAGVGNEQFF
TRBV27,.,.,TRBJ2-1,TGTGCCAGCAGCGCAGGCTACAATGAGCAGTTCTTC,CASSAGYNEQFF
TRBV11-2,few,TRBD1,TRBJ1-6,TGTGCCAGCAGCCCGGGGGACAGGGATGATTCACCCCTCCACTTT,CASSPGDRDDSPLHF
TRBV4-2,once,.,TRBJ2-7,TGTGCCAGCAGCCAAGGGCGTGCCGATACCTACGAGCGATACTTC,CASSQGRADTYERYF
TRBV7-9,.,.,TRBJ1-1,TGTGCCAGCAGCTTAGCAGGGGGTAACACTGAAGCTTTCTTT,CASSLAGGNTEAFF
TRBV5-8,.,.,TRBJ2-7,TGTGCCAGCAGCAGCAACAGGAACGAGCAGTACTTC,CASSSNRNEQYF
TRBV11-2,.,.,TRBJ2-1,TGTGCCAGCAGCTTACTGGGACTCCCGAACAATGAGCAGTTCTTC,CASSLLGLPNNEQFF
TRBV7-6,.,.,TRBJ2-7,TGTGCCAGCAGCCTTTCGGTGGGCGCGACCTACGAGCAGTACTTC,CASSLSVGATYEQYF
TRBV6-1,.,TRBD1,TRBJ2-7,TGTGCCAGCGTACAGGGGGCCAGGGGGTACGAGCAGTACTTC,CASVQGARGYEQYF
TRBV7-9,.,TRBD2,TRBJ2-3,TGTGCCAGCAGCGTCCTCACTAGCGGGGTTACAGATACGCAGTATTTT,CASSVLTSGVTDTQYF
TRBV10-1,.,.,TRBJ2-3,TGCGCCAGCAGTGGAACCGGGAAAAGCCCCGCAGATACGCAGTATTTT,CASSGTGKSPADTQYF
TRBV2,once,.,TRBJ2-7,TGTGCCAGCCATCTCCGGGGGGCCAGGGAGCAGTACTTC,CASHLRGAREQYF
TRBV4-1,once,.,TRBJ1-1,TGCGCCAGCAGCTCATCAGGGTTGAACACTGAAGCTTTCTTT,CASSSSGLNTEAFF
TRBV28,.,TRBD1,TRBJ1-2,TGTGCCAGCGCGCCGGGACAGGGGGCTGGTGGCTACACCTTC,CASAPGQGAGGYTF
TRBV5-1,.,TRBD2,TRBJ2-3,TGCGCCAGCAGCTTGGTAGGTAGCGGGTACAGCACAGATACGCAGTATTTT,CASSLVGSGYSTDTQYF
TRBV4-1,.,TRBD1,TRBJ1-3,TGCGCCAGCAGCCAAGATGGGTTGACAGGGGCTGGAAACACCATATATTTT,CASSQDGLTGAGNTIYF
TRBV21-1,.,.,TRBJ2-2,TGTGCCAGCAGCAAACTGGCTAGCGGGAAGGTCGGGGAGCTGTTTTTT,CASSKLASGKVGELFF
TRBV19,.,.,TRBJ1-5,TGTGCCAGTACTGGTGGGCCAGGGGATCAGCCCCAGCATTTT,CASTGGPGDQPQHF
TRBV2,once,.,TRBJ2-5,TGTGCCGCCGGGGGGAGGGACAAAGAGACCCAGTACTTC,CAAGGRDKETQYF
TRBV10-3,.,.,TRBJ2-2,TGTGCCATCAGTCCTAGTCCCGGGGAGCTGTTTTTT,CAISPSPGELFF
TRBV6-6,.,.,TRBJ1-5,TGTGCCAGCTCCGTAACAGGGACGCAAGGGGATCAGCCCCAGCATTTT,CASSVTGTQGDQPQHF
TRBV7-9,once,TRBD2,TRBJ2-3,TGTGCCAGCAGCTCATTAGCGGGTCGCACAGATACGCAGTATTTT,CASSSLAGRTDTQYF
TRBV10-3,.,.,TRBJ2-7,TGTGCCATCAGTGAGTTTACAGACTACGAGCAGTACTTC,CAISEFTDYEQYF
TRBV18,.,TRBD1,TRBJ2-1,TGTGCCAGCTCACCTTCCGGGACAGGGAACAATGAGCAGTTCTTC,CASSPSGTGNNEQFF
TRBV5-1,.,TRBD1,TRBJ2-1,TGCGCCAGCAGCCCCCGGGACAGGAATGAAAACAATGAGCAGTTCTTC,CASSPRDRNENNEQFF
TRBV4-1,once,.,TRBJ2-2,TGCGCCAGCAGCCAAGTTACGAACACCGGGGAGCTGTTTTTT,CASSQVTNTGELFF
TRBV5-1,.,TRBD1,TRBJ2-2,TGCGCCAGCAGCTTGGAAGGGGGCGGCCTTGACGGGGAGCTGTTTTTT,CASSLEGGGLDGELFF
TRBV4-2,.,.,TRBJ2-3,TGTGCCAGCAGCCAAGCGTCTTTCACAGATACGCAGTATTTT,CASSQASFTDTQYF
TRBV28,.,TRBD2,TRBJ2-3,TGTGCCAGCAGTTTACTAGCGGGAACAGATACGCAGTATTTT,CASSLLAGTDTQYF
TRBV19,.,.,TRBJ2-5,TGTGCCAGTAGTATAGTTTCGGCTAGTGAAGAGACCCAGTACTTC,CASSIVSASEETQYF
TRBV29-1,.,TRBD1,TRBJ2-7,TGCAGCGTTCAGACAGGGGACGCCTACGAGCAGTACTTC,CSVQTGDAYEQYF
TRBV6-4,.,TRBD2,TRBJ2-1,TGTGCCAGCAGTGTACTAGCGGCCTCTAATGAGCAGTTCTTC,CASSVLAASNEQFF
TRBV28,once,TRBD2,TRBJ2-3,TGTGCCAGCCTAAGCGGGAGTTCGCCCGGCACAGATACGCAGTATTTT,CASLSGSSPGTDTQYF
TRBV7-9,.,TRBD1,TRBJ1-4,TGTGCCAGCAGCTTACCCAGGGGGAATTATAATGAAAAACTGTTTTTT,CASSLPRGNYNEKLFF
TRBV19,.,.,TRBJ1-4,TGTGCCACCTCTTTTAACAGGGTCAGTAGGGAAAAACTGTTTTTT,CATSFNRVSREKLFF
TRBV14,.,TRBD1,TRBJ2-2,TGTGCCAGCAGCCAACGCGGACAGGGGATCGGGGAGCTGTTTTTT,CASSQRGQGIGELFF
TRBV6-6,.,.,TRBJ1-2,TGTGCCAGCAGTTACTCCCTATACAGGGTTGACTATAGCTACACCTTC,CASSYSLYRVDYSYTF
TRBV6-1,.,TRBD1,TRBJ1-5,TGTGCCAGCAGAACAGGGGGAGGCCAGCCCCAGCATTTT,CASRTGGGQPQHF
TRBV14,.,TRBD1,TRBJ1-2,TGTGCCAGCAGCCAAACCTCCGACAGGGATTATGGCTACACCTTC,CASSQTSDRDYGYTF
TRBV5-1,once,.,TRBJ1-4,TGCGCCAGCAGCTTGGCGACACCATCTAATGAAAAACTGTTTTTT,CASSLATPSNEKLFF
TRBV7-6,.,TRBD1,TRBJ1-5,TGTGCCAGCAGCGTGGGACAGGGGGCAAATCAGCCCCAGCATTTT,CASSVGQGANQPQHF
TRBV5-1,.,TRBD1,TRBJ2-5,TGCGCCAGCAGCTTGGTCGGACAGGACATGCAAGAGACCCAGTACTTC,CASSLVGQDMQETQYF
TRBV18,.,TRBD1,TRBJ1-2,TGTGCCAGCTCACCCCCCGGGCCACAGGGGGCCTATGGCTACACCTTC,CASSPPGPQGAYGYTF
TRBV5-1,.,.,TRBJ1-3,TGCGCCAGCCGCAACGATGCCTGGAGCTCTGGAAACACCATATATTTT,CASRNDAWSSGNTIYF
TRBV6-1,.,TRBD1,TRBJ2-1,TGTGCCAGCAGGCGTGGGACAGAGATCTACAATGAGCAGTTCTTC,CASRRGTEIYNEQFF
TRBV10-2,.,.,TRBJ2-7,TGCGCCAGCGGCCCAGCGACCTACGAGCAGTACTTC,CASGPATYEQYF
TRBV11-3,.,TRBD1,TRBJ1-6,TGTGCCAGCAGCCATTCAGGACAGGGCTGGAATTCACCCCTCCACTTT,CASSHSGQGWNSPLHF
TRBV4-2,once,TRBD1,TRBJ1-3,TGTGCCAGCAGCCAAGCCCAGGGGGCAGTTGGAAACACCATATATTTT,CASSQAQGAVGNTIYF
TRBV6-6,.,.,TRBJ2-2,TGTGCCAGCATGGTCGCGGCCGGGGAGCTGTTTTTT,CASMVAAGELFF
TRBV9,.,TRBD1,TRBJ1-2,TGTGCCAGCAGCGTGTCCCGGGACAGGGGAGTACCTGACTATGGCTACACCTTC,CASSVSRDRGVPDYGYTF